The 21 T cell receptor beta chains below come from one sample, sequenced in a study of blood T cell repertoires in COVID-19. Clones were read by immunoSEQ multiplex PCR, and TCRdb kept only the in-frame ones, dropping some. The sample consists of over 100,000 clones, around 87% of them appearing once. Sequencing was performed on peripheral blood. These receptors all come from a man aged 45-60 years with active or convalescent COVID-19.

This rearrangement joins TRBV24-1 to TRBJ2-5; possible D gene TRBD1, 5 bases. The CDR3 length is 13 residues. Germline-derived CDR1 and CDR2 are KGHDR and SFDVKD. V lost 4 bases, J lost 4 bases, and 9 bases lay in between. The CDR3 DNA reads as TGTGCCACCAGTGAGGCAGGGTCAGAGACCCAGTACTTC. Protein sequence: CATSEAGSETQYF.

Only one count was recorded for this clone. CDR3 DNA: TGTGCCAGCGATAGGAGGGAAGATACGCAGTATTTT. Its translation is CASDRREDTQYF. This rearrangement joins TRBV11-3 to TRBJ2-3, with D possibly TRBD2 on 6 matching bases. Trimming left V 8 bases short and J 5 bases short, with 11 bases between. The CDR3 runs to 12 residues. Per the germline V gene, CDR1 is SGHNT and CDR2 is YENEEA.

In this sample, this clone turned up once. The CDR3 DNA is TGTGCCAGCAGTCAGCGGGGGGGTGCAGATACGCAGTATTTT. Protein sequence: CASSQRGGADTQYF. The V call is TRBV2, the J call TRBJ2-3; 10 nucleotides line up with TRBD2. The trim removed 5 bases at V and 4 bases at J, leaving 3 bases unmatched. The germline V gene has CDR1 SNHLY and CDR2 FYNNEI. The CDR3 runs 14 residues.

The chain combines TRBV7-9 with TRBJ1-6; no firm D call. V was cut by 4 bases and J by 9 bases, with 16 bases left in between. The CDR3 has 15 residues. Germline V gene sequence: CDR1 SEHNR, CDR2 FQNEAQ (reference sequence). CDR3 protein: CASSSERVDASPLHF. CDR3 bases: TGTGCCAGCAGCTCAGAGCGGGTGGATGCTTCACCCCTCCACTTT.

This chain joins TRBV27 and TRBJ2-7, with 10 bases identical to TRBD2. CDR1 MNHEY and CDR2 SMNVEV come from the germline V gene (reference sequence). The J segment lost 3 bases and the V segment lost 3 bases, leaving 11 bases of the junction unmatched. This CDR3 has 17 residues. This chain's CDR3 is CASSLRLAGAGDYEQYF. The DNA for the CDR3 is TGTGCCAGCAGTTTGAGGCTAGCGGGGGCCGGGGACTACGAGCAGTACTTC.

The CDR3 bases are TGTGCCAGCAGCAGCACAGGATTCTACGAGCAGTACGTC. Protein product: CASSSTGFYEQYV. The genes are TRBV11-2 and TRBJ2-7; perhaps TRBD1 as D (5 bases). Trimming pared 5 bases from V and 3 bases from J, leaving 11 bases between. Germline CDR1 reads SGHAT; CDR2 reads FQNNGV. The CDR3 extends over 13 amino acids.

The chain has TRBV6-4 and TRBJ2-3; TRBD1 agrees at 11 bases. The CDR3 has 16 residues. V was pared by 4 bases and J by 3 bases, with 6 bases of the junction left unmatched. Germline loops: CDR1 MRHNA, CDR2 SNTAGT. This chain's CDR3 is CASSASGTGGTDTQYF. The CDR3 coding sequence is TGTGCCAGCAGTGCCTCCGGGACAGGGGGAACAGATACGCAGTATTTT.

This chain uses TRBV6-1 with TRBJ1-3, with D tentatively TRBD1 (6 bases). From germline, CDR1 is MNHNS and CDR2 SASEGT. V lost 3 bases, J lost 0 bases, and 12 bases lay in between. CDR3 length: 16 amino acids. CDR3 DNA: TGTGCCAGCAGTGATGGGGGGGGCAGCTCTGGAAACACCATATATTTT. It is translated as CASSDGGGSSGNTIYF.

The chain combines TRBV4-3 with TRBJ2-1; TRBD1 aligns across 9 bases. CDR3 length: 17 amino acids. The V segment lost 1 base and the J segment 5 bases; nucleotides outside the gene matches: 9. Germline values: CDR1 LGHNA, CDR2 YSLEER. The CDR3 region has the DNA TGCGCCAGCAGCCAAGGGTTGGCGGGACAGGGCGACAATGAGCAGTTCTTC. As protein: CASSQGLAGQGDNEQFF.

The chain joins TRBV7-7 to TRBJ2-2; D is uncertain. V shed 6 bases and J shed 3 bases, with 14 bases lying between them. Germline values: CDR1 SSHAT, CDR2 FNYEAQ (reference sequence). The CDR3 sequence is 15 residues long. The DNA for the CDR3 is TGTGCCAGCAGTCCACGTCCGAGTGACACCGGGGAGCTGTTTTTT. It translates to CASSPRPSDTGELFF.

This chain's CDR3 is CASSLGSPDSQETQYF. CDR3 DNA sequence: TGTGCCAGCAGCTTGGGAAGCCCGGACAGCCAAGAGACCCAGTACTTC. This sequence joins TRBV7-8 and TRBJ2-5, with D possibly matching TRBD1 (6 bases). Germline CDR1 and CDR2: SGHVS and FQNEAQ. Between the trimmed V and J ends, which lost 3 bases and 1 base, there was a span of 15 bases. CDR3 length: 16 residues. Drawing the rest from reference TRBV7-8 and TRBJ2-5, the complete variable domain is GAGVSQSPRYKVAKRGQDVALRCDPISGHVSLFWYQQALGQGPEFLTYFQNEAQLDKSGLPSDRFFAERPEGSVSTLKIQRTQQEDSAVYLCASSLGSPDSQETQYFGPGTRLLVL.

The gene calls are TRBV11-2 and TRBJ2-7, with D perhaps matching TRBD1 (6 bases). The CDR3 contains 14 residues. Between the trimmed V and J ends, which lost 4 bases and 2 bases, there was a span of 12 bases. Germline V gives CDR1 SGHAT, CDR2 FQNNGV. The CDR3 sequence: CASSSPNRAYEQYF. CDR3 sequence (DNA): TGTGCCAGCAGCTCACCTAACAGGGCCTACGAGCAGTACTTC. The full variable domain, in which reference TRBV11-2 and TRBJ2-7 provide the parts outside the CDR3, is EAGVAQSPRYKIIEKRQSVAFWCNPISGHATLYWYQQILGQGPKLLIQFQNNGVVDDSQLPKDRFSAERLKGVDSTLKIQPAKLEDSAVYLCASSSPNRAYEQYFGPGTRLTVT.

The rearrangement joins TRBV11-2 to TRBJ1-3; 9 bases line up with TRBD1. V dropped 0 bases and J dropped 0; count of bases not matched to a gene: 3. The CDR3 loop spans 17 amino acids. Germline assignment: CDR1 SGHAT and CDR2 FQNNGV. CDR3 nucleotides: TGTGCCAGCAGCTTAGAAGGGACAGGGAGCTCTGGAAACACCATATATTTT. It translates to CASSLEGTGSSGNTIYF.

This rearrangement joins TRBV3-1 (or the pseudogene TRBV3-2) to TRBJ1-1; no definite D call. The CDR3 is 14 amino acids. Germline V gives CDR1 LGHDT, CDR2 YNNKEL (reference sequence). V lost 5 bases, J lost 5 bases, and 15 bases lay in between. In DNA, the CDR3 is TGTGCCAGCAGCTTGTCCCTCGCGGGTACTGAAGCTTTCTTT. Amino acids: CASSLSLAGTEAFF.

The chain links TRBV6-1 to TRBJ1-1; D is uncertain. The V gene lost 2 bases and the J gene lost 4 bases, with 11 bases spanning the gap. In germline, CDR1 is MNHNS, CDR2 SASEGT. The CDR3 totals 14 residues. The CDR3 here is CASSEFGRGTEAFF. CDR3 DNA: TGTGCCAGCAGTGAATTTGGTCGCGGCACTGAAGCTTTCTTT.

This sequence joins TRBV24-1 and TRBJ1-1; D uncertain. The germline gives CDR1 KGHDR, CDR2 SFDVKD. Trimming stripped 9 bases from V and 0 bases from J, with 7 bases between. This CDR3 spans 12 amino acids. This CDR3 reads CATAGLNTEAFF. The CDR3 nucleotides are TGTGCCACCGCGGGGTTGAACACTGAAGCTTTCTTT.

The rearrangement links TRBV5-1 to TRBJ1-6; D not resolved. Germline V CDR1 and CDR2: SGHRS, YFSETQ. Between the trimmed V and J ends, which lost 4 bases and 10 bases, there was a span of 18 bases. The CDR3 length is 15 residues. CDR3 loop: CASSQNGQRESPLHF. CDR3 bases: TGCGCCAGCAGCCAAAACGGGCAGCGGGAATCACCCCTCCACTTT.

CDR3 amino acids: CASSFQGGNEQFF. The CDR3 DNA reads as TGTGCCAGCAGCTTCCAGGGAGGCAATGAGCAGTTCTTC. The chain has TRBV5-6 and TRBJ2-1; D might be TRBD2 (6 bases). In germline, CDR1 is SGHDT, CDR2 YYEEEE. The V end was cut by 2 bases, the J end by 6 bases, with 9 bases between. This CDR3 has 13 residues.

This chain connects TRBV6-5 to TRBJ1-5; D uncertain. V gave up 7 bases and J gave up 6 bases, with 13 bases separating them. The CDR3 runs to 13 residues. Germline CDR1 and CDR2: MNHEY and SVGAGI. The DNA of the CDR3 is TGTGCCAGCACCCCCGACCGGGGTCAGCCCCAGCATTTT. This sequence encodes CASTPDRGQPQHF.

The chain links TRBV5-4 to TRBJ2-1; 11 bases are shared with TRBD1. The V and J ends lost 4 bases and 5 bases, in that order; junction bases with no gene match: 5. Germline loops: CDR1 SGHNT, CDR2 YYREEE (reference sequence). This CDR3 region has 15 residues. The CDR3 DNA follows: TGTGCCAGCAGCCGGCCGGGACAGGGGGACAATGAGCAGTTCTTC. Amino acids: CASSRPGQGDNEQFF.

The chain is built from TRBV5-1 and TRBJ2-7; TRBD1 agrees at 7 bases. Germline CDR1 SGHRS, CDR2 YFSETQ. The trim removed 4 bases at V and 3 bases at J, leaving 10 bases unmatched. The CDR3 is made up of 15 amino acids. The CDR3 here is CASSGGQEVYYEQYF. CDR3 nucleotide sequence: TGCGCCAGCAGCGGAGGACAGGAAGTGTACTACGAGCAGTACTTC.